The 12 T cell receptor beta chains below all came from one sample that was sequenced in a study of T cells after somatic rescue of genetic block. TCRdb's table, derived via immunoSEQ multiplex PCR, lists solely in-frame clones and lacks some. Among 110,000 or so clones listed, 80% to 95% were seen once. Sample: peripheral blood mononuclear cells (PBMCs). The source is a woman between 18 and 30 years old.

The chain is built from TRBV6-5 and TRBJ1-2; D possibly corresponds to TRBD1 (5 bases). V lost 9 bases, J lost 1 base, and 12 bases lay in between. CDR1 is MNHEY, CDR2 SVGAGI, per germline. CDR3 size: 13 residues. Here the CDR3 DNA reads TGTGCCAGTTCCCGGGACGTTAACTATGGCTACACCTTC. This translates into CASSRDVNYGYTF.

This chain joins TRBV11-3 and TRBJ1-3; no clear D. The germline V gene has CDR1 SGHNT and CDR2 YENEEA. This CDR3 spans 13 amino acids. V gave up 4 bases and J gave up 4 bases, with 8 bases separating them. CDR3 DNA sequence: TGTGCCAGCAGCTCCCTGACGGGAAACACCATATATTTT. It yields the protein CASSSLTGNTIYF.

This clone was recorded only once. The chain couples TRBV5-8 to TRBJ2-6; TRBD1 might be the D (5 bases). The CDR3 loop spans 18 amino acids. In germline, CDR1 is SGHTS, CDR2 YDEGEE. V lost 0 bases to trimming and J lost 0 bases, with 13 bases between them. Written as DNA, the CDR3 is TGTGCCAGCAGCTTGGTGGTAGACAGCCGCTCTGGGGCCAACGTCCTGACTTTC. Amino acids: CASSLVVDSRSGANVLTF.

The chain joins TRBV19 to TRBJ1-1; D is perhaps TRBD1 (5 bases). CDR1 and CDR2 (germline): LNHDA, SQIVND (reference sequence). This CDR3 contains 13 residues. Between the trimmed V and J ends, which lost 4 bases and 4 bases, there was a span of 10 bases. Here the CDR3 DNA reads TGTGCCAGTAGTAGCCTTACAGGCACTGAAGCTTTCTTT. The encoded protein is CASSSLTGTEAFF. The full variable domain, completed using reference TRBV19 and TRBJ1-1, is DGGITQSPKYLFRKEGQNVTLSCEQNLNHDAMYWYRQDPGQGLRLIYYSQIVNDFQKGDIAEGYSVSREKKESFPLTVTSAQKNPTAFYLCASSSLTGTEAFFGQGTRLTVV.

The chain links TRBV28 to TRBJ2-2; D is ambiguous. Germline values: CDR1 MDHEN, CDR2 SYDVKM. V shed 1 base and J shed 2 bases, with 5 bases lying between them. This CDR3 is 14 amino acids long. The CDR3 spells CASSLSGNTGELFF. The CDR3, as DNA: TGTGCCAGCAGTTTATCCGGTAACACCGGGGAGCTGTTTTTT.

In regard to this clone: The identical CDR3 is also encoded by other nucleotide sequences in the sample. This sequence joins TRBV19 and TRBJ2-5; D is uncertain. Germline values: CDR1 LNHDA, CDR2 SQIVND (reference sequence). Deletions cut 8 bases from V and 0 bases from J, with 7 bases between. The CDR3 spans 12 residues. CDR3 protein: CASRSYQETQYF. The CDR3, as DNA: TGTGCCAGTCGCTCGTACCAAGAGACCCAGTACTTC.

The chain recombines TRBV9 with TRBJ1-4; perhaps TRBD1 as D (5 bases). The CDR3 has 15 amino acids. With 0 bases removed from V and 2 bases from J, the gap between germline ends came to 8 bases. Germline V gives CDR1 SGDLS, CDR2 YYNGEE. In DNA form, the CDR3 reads TGTGCCAGCAGCGTAGAGGGACTGACTAATGAAAAACTGTTTTTT. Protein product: CASSVEGLTNEKLFF.

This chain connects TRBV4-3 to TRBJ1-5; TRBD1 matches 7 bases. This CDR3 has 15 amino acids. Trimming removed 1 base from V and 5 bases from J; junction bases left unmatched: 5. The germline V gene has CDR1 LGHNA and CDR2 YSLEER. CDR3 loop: CASSQVRDSYQPQHF. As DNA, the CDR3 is TGCGCCAGCAGCCAAGTCCGGGACAGCTATCAGCCCCAGCATTTT.

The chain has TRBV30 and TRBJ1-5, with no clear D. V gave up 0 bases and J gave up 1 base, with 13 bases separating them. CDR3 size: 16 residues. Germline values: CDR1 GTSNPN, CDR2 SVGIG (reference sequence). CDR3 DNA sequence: TGTGCCTGGAGTGTACTTGGTCGGGGAAGCAATCAGCCCCAGCATTTT. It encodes CAWSVLGRGSNQPQHF.

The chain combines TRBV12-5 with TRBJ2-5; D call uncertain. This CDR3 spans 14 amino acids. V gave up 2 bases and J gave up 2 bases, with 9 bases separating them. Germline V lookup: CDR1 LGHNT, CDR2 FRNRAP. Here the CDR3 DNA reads TGTGCTAGTGGTTTGAGCCTTAATCAAGAGACCCAGTACTTC. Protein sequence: CASGLSLNQETQYF.

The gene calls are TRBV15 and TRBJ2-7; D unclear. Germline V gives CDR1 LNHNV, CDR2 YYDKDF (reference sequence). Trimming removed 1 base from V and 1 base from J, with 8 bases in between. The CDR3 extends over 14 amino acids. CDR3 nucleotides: TGTGCCACCAGCAGAGGGTGGCAGTCCTACGAGCAGTACTTC. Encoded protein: CATSRGWQSYEQYF.

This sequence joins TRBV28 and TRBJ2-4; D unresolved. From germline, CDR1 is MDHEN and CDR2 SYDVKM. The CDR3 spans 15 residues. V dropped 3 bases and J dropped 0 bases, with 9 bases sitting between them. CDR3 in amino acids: CASSLAFLAKNIQYF. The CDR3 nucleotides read TGTGCCAGCAGTTTGGCTTTCCTAGCCAAAAACATTCAGTACTTC.